The 32 T cell receptor beta chains reported below all come from one sample, sequenced in a study of T cells in tumors after PD-1 blockade. TCRdb keeps only in-frame clones here, not all; method: immunoSEQ multiplex PCR. Of around 21,000 clones listed, over 75% were seen once; the top ten hold roughly 25%. The source was PBMCs, collected after anti-PD-1 therapy. Receptors originate from a human donor with advanced basal cell or squamous cell carcinoma (not recorded which).

The genes are TRBV21-1 and TRBJ2-7. TRBV21-1 counts as a pseudogene. The CDR3 is 14 residues long. CDR3 protein: CASSSWDQSYEQYF. In DNA, the CDR3 is TGTGCCAGCAGCAGTTGGGACCAATCCTACGAGCAGTACTTC.

This chain joins TRBV6-5 and TRBJ1-6, with D unresolved. The germline V gene has CDR1 MNHEY and CDR2 SVGAGI. The CDR3 totals 12 residues. V lost 5 bases to trimming and J lost 3 bases, with 2 bases between them. The CDR3 bases are TGTGCCAGCAGTCTCTATAATTCACCCCTCCACTTT. It is translated as CASSLYNSPLHF.

This rearrangement joins TRBV24-1 to TRBJ2-3; weak D call: TRBD1 (7 bases). Trimming stripped 5 bases from V and 5 bases from J, with 13 bases between. In germline, CDR1 is KGHDR, CDR2 SFDVKD. This CDR3 comprises 14 residues. As DNA, the CDR3 is TGTGCCACCAGTGCGTCAGGGGGGAAAGATACGCAGTATTTT. It encodes CATSASGGKDTQYF.

The J gene is TRBJ2-7, the V gene TRBV28, with 7 bases identical to TRBD1. This CDR3 is built from 13 residues. The ends lost 7 bases at V and 1 base at J; junction bases unmatched: 4. Germline V gene sequence: CDR1 MDHEN, CDR2 SYDVKM. The chain's CDR3 is CASKPGQSYEQYF. CDR3 sequence (DNA): TGTGCCAGCAAGCCGGGACAGTCCTACGAGCAGTACTTC.

For the CDR3, the DNA is TGTGCCAGCAGCGTAGGGTCAGGGGACAATCAGCCCCAGCATTTT. As protein: CASSVGSGDNQPQHF. This sequence joins TRBV9 and TRBJ1-5; a weak D match, TRBD1 (6 bases). The CDR3 runs to 15 residues. CDR1 is SGDLS and CDR2 is YYNGEE in the germline V gene. V gave up 0 bases and J gave up 3 bases, with 10 bases separating them.

The CDR3 DNA follows: TGTGCCAGCAGCAAAGGAGGGACAGGCCTTCCTGAAGCTTTCTTT. Amino acids: CASSKGGTGLPEAFF. The chain uses TRBV21-1 and TRBJ1-1; the table calls TRBD1, which could not be checked here. TRBV21-1 is deemed a pseudogene. This CDR3 comprises 15 residues.

V is TRBV7-9 and J is TRBJ2-3; D gene uncertain. Per germline, CDR1 SEHNR and CDR2 FQNEAQ (reference sequence). Trimming left V 6 bases short and J 4 bases short, with 17 bases between. The CDR3 runs 15 residues. CDR3 DNA: TGTGCCAGCAGTCTCGATGGTACTAAAGCAGATACGCAGTATTTT. Protein: CASSLDGTKADTQYF.

The chain couples TRBV5-1 to TRBJ1-1; D gene uncertain. The CDR3 extends over 10 amino acids. Per the germline V gene, CDR1 is SGHRS and CDR2 is YFSETQ. Trimming took 5 bases from V and 4 from J, leaving 3 bases between them. CDR3 residues: CASRGTEAFF. The CDR3 DNA reads as TGCGCCAGCAGGGGCACTGAAGCTTTCTTT.

J is TRBJ2-2 and V is TRBV4-1; 10 nucleotides line up with TRBD2. After removal of 2 bases from V and 1 base from J, the junction contained 4 bases not matched to a gene. Germline lookup yields CDR1 MGHRA and CDR2 YSYEKL. The CDR3 has 17 residues. Here the CDR3 DNA reads TGCGCCAGCAGCCAATGGCGACTAGCGGGGAACACCGGGGAGCTGTTTTTT. Translated, it gives CASSQWRLAGNTGELFF.

The chain employs TRBV5-1 and TRBJ1-2; tentative D call: TRBD1 (6 bases). The CDR3 covers 16 residues. Trimming took 0 bases from V and 8 from J, leaving 20 bases between them. Germline V gives CDR1 SGHRS, CDR2 YFSETQ. The CDR3 DNA follows: TGCGCCAGCAGCTTGGCCCCCTTGGACAGCCCCCAAGGCTACACCTTC. Translating it yields CASSLAPLDSPQGYTF.

The chain carries TRBV2 and TRBJ1-4; possibly TRBD1 for D (5 bases). Germline CDR1 and CDR2: SNHLY and FYNNEI. The CDR3 has 12 residues. V shed 10 bases and J shed 7 bases, with 13 bases lying between them. The CDR3 bases are TGTGCCACCGGGACTGAAGTTGAAAAACTGTTTTTT. This encodes CATGTEVEKLFF.

The V gene is TRBV4-1, the J gene TRBJ2-3; 7 bases are shared with TRBD2. The trim removed 1 base at V and 0 bases at J, leaving 4 bases unmatched. CDR1 is MGHRA, CDR2 YSYEKL, per germline. CDR3 length: 16 amino acids. In DNA form, the CDR3 reads TGCGCCAGCAGCCAAGGGGCGGGAGTGAGCACAGATACGCAGTATTTT. This sequence encodes CASSQGAGVSTDTQYF.

The V gene is TRBV24-1, the J gene TRBJ2-4, with D perhaps matching TRBD1 or TRBD2 (5 bases each). Deletions cut 8 bases from V and 6 bases from J, with 19 bases between. The CDR3 consists of 15 residues. The germline CDR1 and CDR2 sequences are KGHDR and SFDVKD. The CDR3 nucleotides are TGTGCCACCACCCGAAGGGGAGCCGTCGGAAACATTCAGTACTTC. Translating gives CATTRRGAVGNIQYF.

The rearrangement links TRBV6-5 to TRBJ2-7; D uncertain. V was cut by 6 bases and J by 1 base, with 13 bases left in between. Looked up from germline, CDR1 is MNHEY and CDR2 is SVGAGI. The CDR3 loop spans 14 amino acids. The CDR3 sequence is CASRALGSSYEQYF. CDR3 sequence (DNA): TGTGCCAGCAGGGCTCTAGGATCTTCCTACGAGCAGTACTTC.

V and J are TRBV18 and TRBJ2-7; no firm D call. The V gene lost 3 bases and the J gene lost 1 base, with 10 bases spanning the gap. Germline CDR1 and CDR2: KGHSH and LQKENI. This CDR3 is 14 amino acids long. CDR3 in amino acids: CASSPQMESYEQYF. The CDR3 DNA follows: TGTGCCAGCTCACCGCAGATGGAATCCTACGAGCAGTACTTC.

This clone has a single count. This chain joins TRBV6-2 or TRBV6-3 and TRBJ1-6, with 11 positions matching TRBD1. V lost 3 bases, J lost 9 bases, and 7 bases stayed unmatched. The germline V gene encodes CDR1 MNHEY and CDR2 SVGEGT. The CDR3 covers 16 residues. CDR3 in amino acids: CASSYSPGTGGSPLHF. CDR3 sequence (DNA): TGTGCCAGCAGTTATAGCCCCGGGACAGGGGGTTCACCCCTCCACTTT.

J is TRBJ1-1 and V is TRBV4-2; D is unresolved. Trimming stripped 4 bases from V and 1 base from J, with 13 bases between. The length of the CDR3 is 15 residues. Germline assignment: CDR1 LGHNA and CDR2 YNFKEQ. The CDR3 nucleotides are TGTGCCAGCAGCCCAGCCGTGGCAACGAACACTGAAGCTTTCTTT. It yields the protein CASSPAVATNTEAFF.

The V and J genes are TRBV27 and TRBJ1-5; D possibly corresponds to TRBD1 (6 bases). This CDR3 spans 15 amino acids. The V gene lost 3 bases and the J gene lost 6 bases, with 15 bases spanning the gap. CDR1 MNHEY and CDR2 SMNVEV come from the germline V gene (reference sequence). DNA of the CDR3: TGTGCCAGCAGTTTTTCGGGGGCGCTGGTTCAGCCCCAGCATTTT. This encodes CASSFSGALVQPQHF.

This clone was detected only once. V usage is TRBV5-1 and J usage is TRBJ1-3, with D tentatively TRBD1 (6 bases). This CDR3 has 17 amino acids. V shed 4 bases and J shed 3 bases, with 20 bases lying between them. Germline V gene lookup returns CDR1 SGHRS and CDR2 YFSETQ. Here the CDR3 reads CASSLTSQRGSGNTIYF. The DNA of the CDR3 is TGCGCCAGCAGCCTAACCTCTCAAAGGGGGAGTGGAAACACCATATATTTT.

A single count supports this clone. This chain joins TRBV6-1 and TRBJ1-6; no clear D gene. The CDR3 is 17 residues long. Germline values: CDR1 MNHNS, CDR2 SASEGT. Trimming stripped 2 bases from V and 2 bases from J, with 13 bases between. The CDR3 here is CASSEKVHPAYNSPLHF. DNA of the CDR3: TGTGCCAGCAGTGAAAAGGTCCACCCGGCCTATAATTCACCCCTCCACTTT.

This clone was detected once. In DNA form, the CDR3 reads TGTGCCAGTCGGGGACAGGGGGCGCCGTCCCATGGCTACACCTTC. It codes for CASRGQGAPSHGYTF. The chain recombines TRBV19 with TRBJ1-2, with 12 bases that match TRBD1. The CDR3 covers 15 residues. With V trimmed by 8 bases and J by 6 bases, 10 bases remained unmatched. From germline, CDR1 is LNHDA and CDR2 SQIVND (reference sequence).

CDR3 protein: CASSQRDGNYEQYF. The CDR3 nucleotides read TGTGCCAGCAGCCAGCGGGACGGCAACTACGAGCAGTACTTC. The genes are TRBV11-3 and TRBJ2-7, with 7 nucleotides matching TRBD2. J was trimmed by 3 bases and V by 5 bases; bases with no gene match: 7. Germline CDR1 and CDR2: SGHNT and YENEEA. This CDR3 region has 14 residues.

The chain employs TRBV7-9 and TRBJ2-5; TRBD1 matches 10 bases. Germline V lookup: CDR1 SEHNR, CDR2 FQNEAQ (reference sequence). V lost 1 base and J lost 5; bases outside the gene matches: 7. The CDR3 has 16 residues. The CDR3 region has the DNA TGTGCCAGCAGCTTAGGGGACAGGGGATTGAAGGAGACCCAGTACTTC. Protein product: CASSLGDRGLKETQYF. Full variable domain (remainder filled in from reference TRBV7-9 and TRBJ2-5): DTGVSQNPRHKITKRGQNVTFRCDPISEHNRLYWYRQTLGQGPEFLTYFQNEAQLEKSRLLSDRFSAERPKGSFSTLEIQRTEQGDSAMYLCASSLGDRGLKETQYFGPGTRLLVL.

The chain uses TRBV19 and TRBJ1-4; D not resolved. Trimming shortened V by 6 bases and J by 4 bases, and 18 bases separated the two germline ends. The CDR3 runs 16 residues. Germline V lookup: CDR1 LNHDA, CDR2 SQIVND (reference sequence). CDR3 sequence reads: CASSYSFPAVNEKLFF. The CDR3 DNA sequence: TGTGCCAGTAGCTATTCCTTCCCGGCAGTTAATGAAAAACTGTTTTTT.

The chain carries TRBV7-9 and TRBJ2-2; D is unclear. The V end lost 5 bases, the J end lost 4 bases, and 11 bases lay between the germline ends. Germline loops: CDR1 SEHNR, CDR2 FQNEAQ (reference sequence). CDR3 length: 14 residues. The CDR3 DNA follows: TGTGCCAGCAGCCCGGGCGGTTTCACCGGGGAGCTGTTTTTT. It encodes CASSPGGFTGELFF. Full variable domain (missing parts from reference TRBV7-9 and TRBJ2-2): DTGVSQNPRHKITKRGQNVTFRCDPISEHNRLYWYRQTLGQGPEFLTYFQNEAQLEKSRLLSDRFSAERPKGSFSTLEIQRTEQGDSAMYLCASSPGGFTGELFFGEGSRLTVL.

The chain is built from TRBV27 and TRBJ2-1; TRBD1 agrees at 12 bases. Trimming removed 3 bases from V and 9 bases from J; junction bases left unmatched: 15. The CDR3 spans 18 residues. Germline V gene lookup returns CDR1 MNHEY and CDR2 SMNVEV (reference sequence). CDR3 nucleotides: TGTGCCAGCAGTTTTGTCCCGGGACAGGGGGCGAGGCTCCCTGAGCAGTTCTTC. Translating gives CASSFVPGQGARLPEQFF.

The rearrangement joins TRBV18 to TRBJ1-4, with D perhaps TRBD1 (6 bases). In germline, CDR1 is KGHSH, CDR2 LQKENI. The CDR3 sequence is 16 residues long. V was shortened by 2 bases and J by 5 bases, with 15 bases between the two germline ends. The DNA for the CDR3 is TGTGCCAGCTCACCAACACCGCCGGGGGCAAATGAAAAACTGTTTTTT. This encodes CASSPTPPGANEKLFF.

This clone has a handful of counts. Other nucleotide sequences from this sample produce the same CDR3. The V call is TRBV5-6, the J call TRBJ2-7, with 9 bases that match TRBD1. V dropped 3 bases and J dropped 4; count of bases not matched to a gene: 5. The germline V gene encodes CDR1 SGHDT and CDR2 YYEEEE. The CDR3 consists of 14 residues. The CDR3 loop is CASSSGTGIYEQYF. The DNA for the CDR3 is TGTGCCAGCAGCTCCGGGACAGGGATTTACGAGCAGTACTTC.

This rearrangement joins TRBV5-1 to TRBJ2-7, with 8 positions matching TRBD2. The CDR3 length is 15 residues. From germline, CDR1 is SGHRS and CDR2 YFSETQ. Germline trimming cut 5 bases from V and 2 bases from J; bases unmatched to any gene: 9. In DNA form, the CDR3 reads TGCGCCAGCAGTAAGAGCGGGAGAATCCCCTACGAGCAGTACTTC. Its protein is CASSKSGRIPYEQYF.

The rearrangement links TRBV4-1 to TRBJ2-2; D perhaps matches TRBD2 (6 bases). The CDR3 covers 16 residues. Per germline, CDR1 MGHRA and CDR2 YSYEKL. Trimming shortened V by 0 bases and J by 9 bases, and 17 bases separated the two germline ends. The CDR3 loop reads CASSQDLSGGARELFF. The CDR3 DNA is TGCGCCAGCAGCCAAGATCTCAGCGGAGGGGCCAGGGAGCTGTTTTTT.

The gene calls are TRBV7-9 and TRBJ2-7, with D possibly called TRBD1 or TRBD2 (5 bases each). Germline V gene data show CDR1 as SEHNR and CDR2 as FQNEAQ (reference sequence). Trimming pared 6 bases from V and 1 base from J, leaving 7 bases between. CDR3 length equals 12 residues. DNA of the CDR3: TGTGCCAGCAGGGGGGAATCCTACGAGCAGTACTTC. Encoded protein: CASRGESYEQYF.

This clone was counted a single time. V usage is TRBV7-2 and J usage is TRBJ2-3; D remains ambiguous. CDR1 is SGHTA and CDR2 is FQGNSA in the germline V gene. Trimming left V 5 bases short and J 6 bases short, with 15 bases between. The CDR3 is made up of 14 amino acids. CDR3 DNA sequence: TGTGCCAGCAGCCCCCGGGCCTCCCCGGATACGCAGTATTTT. It translates to CASSPRASPDTQYF.